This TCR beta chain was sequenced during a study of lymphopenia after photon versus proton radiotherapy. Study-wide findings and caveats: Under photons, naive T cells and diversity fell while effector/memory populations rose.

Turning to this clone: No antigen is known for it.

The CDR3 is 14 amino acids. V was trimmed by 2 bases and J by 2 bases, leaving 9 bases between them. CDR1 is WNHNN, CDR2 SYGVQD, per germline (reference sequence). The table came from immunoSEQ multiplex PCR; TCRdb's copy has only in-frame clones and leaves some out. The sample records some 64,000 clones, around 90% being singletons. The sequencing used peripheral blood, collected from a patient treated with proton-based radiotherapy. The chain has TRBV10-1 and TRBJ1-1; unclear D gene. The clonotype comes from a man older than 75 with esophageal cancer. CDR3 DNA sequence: TGCGCCAGCAGTGAGGGGATTGGAAACACTGAAGCTTTCTTT. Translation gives CASSEGIGNTEAFF.